One and the same sample provided the 24 T cell receptor beta chains below, sequenced in a study of blood T cell repertoires in COVID-19. Sequenced by immunoSEQ multiplex PCR; TCRdb stores in-frame clones only, minus some. The repertoire holds about 240,000 clones, about nine tenths seen once, with 7.2% in the top ten. The sequencing input was peripheral blood. The receptors were gathered from a man in his 60s who had recovered from COVID-19.

This chain connects TRBV5-5 to TRBJ2-6; no reliable D call. V lost 3 bases to trimming and J lost 4 bases, with 8 bases between them. The CDR3 consists of 14 residues. CDR1 and CDR2 (germline): SGHKS, YYEKEE (reference sequence). The CDR3 reads CASSSGWGANVLTF. In nucleotides, the CDR3 is TGTGCCAGCAGCTCCGGTTGGGGGGCCAACGTCCTGACTTTC. The full variable domain, in which reference TRBV5-5 and TRBJ2-6 provide the parts outside the CDR3, is DAGVTQSPTHLIKTRGQQVTLRCSPISGHKSVSWYQQVLGQGPQFIFQYYEKEERGRGNFPDRFSARQFPNYSSELNVNALLLGDSALYLCASSSGWGANVLTFGAGSRLTVL.

V usage is TRBV18 and J usage is TRBJ2-5; a possible D gene is TRBD1 (5 bases). Trimming cost V 3 bases and J 3 bases, with 11 bases left between them. This CDR3 has 14 residues. Per germline, CDR1 KGHSH and CDR2 LQKENI. Written as DNA, the CDR3 is TGTGCCAGCTCACCCAGGACCAGGGAAGAGACCCAGTACTTC. Translation gives CASSPRTREETQYF.

This clone came up many times. V gene TRBV3-1 (or the pseudogene TRBV3-2) combines with J gene TRBJ1-2; D is uncertain. Germline lookup yields CDR1 LGHDT and CDR2 YNNKEL (reference sequence). The ends were cut back, 4 bases at V and 8 bases at J, with 8 bases in the middle. The CDR3 has 11 residues. The CDR3 region has the DNA TGTGCCAGCAGCCCCGGGTGGGGCTACACCTTC. This gives the protein CASSPGWGYTF.

The gene calls are TRBV9 and TRBJ2-1, with D possibly TRBD1 on 5 matching bases. V was cut by 0 bases and J by 4 bases, with 14 bases left in between. The CDR3 length is 16 residues. Germline CDR1 and CDR2: SGDLS and YYNGEE. The chain's CDR3 is CASSVAPGLGYNEQFF. The CDR3 bases are TGTGCCAGCAGCGTAGCCCCAGGGCTAGGGTACAATGAGCAGTTCTTC.

The genes are TRBV6-2 or TRBV6-3 and TRBJ1-4; D is unclear. Per the germline V gene, CDR1 is MNHEY and CDR2 is SVGEGT. The CDR3 has 15 amino acids. Trimming shortened V by 4 bases and J by 8 bases, and 17 bases separated the two germline ends. CDR3 sequence: CASSLLQRAAEKLFF. In DNA form, the CDR3 reads TGTGCCAGCAGTTTACTGCAGCGGGCGGCGGAAAAACTGTTTTTT.

V gene TRBV20-1 combines with J gene TRBJ2-4; 7 nucleotides line up with TRBD2. Trimming removed 3 bases from V and 0 bases from J; junction bases left unmatched: 2. The CDR3 is 14 amino acids. Germline lookup yields CDR1 DFQATT and CDR2 SNEGSKA (reference sequence). This chain's CDR3 is CSASWGGAKNIQYF. The CDR3 DNA follows: TGCAGTGCTAGTTGGGGGGGAGCCAAAAACATTCAGTACTTC.

The rearrangement links TRBV6-5 to TRBJ1-1; no definite D call. CDR1 MNHEY and CDR2 SVGAGI come from the germline V gene. V lost 8 bases and J 1 base, leaving 11 bases between the germline ends. This CDR3 is built from 13 residues. As DNA, the CDR3 is TGTGCCAGCTTACGCCGGGAGAACACTGAAGCTTTCTTT. Protein sequence: CASLRRENTEAFF.

This clone occurred once. The rearrangement joins TRBV9 to TRBJ2-1; 14 bases agree with TRBD2. Trimming removed 3 bases from V and 3 bases from J; junction bases left unmatched: 8. CDR1 and CDR2 from the germline V gene are SGDLS and YYNGEE. The CDR3 has 18 residues. The CDR3: CASSAGLAGASHYNEQFF. Written as DNA, the CDR3 is TGTGCCAGCAGCGCGGGACTAGCGGGGGCTTCCCACTACAATGAGCAGTTCTTC.

J is TRBJ2-1 and V is TRBV18, with 12 bases lining up with TRBD2. Looked up from germline, CDR1 is KGHSH and CDR2 is LQKENI. The CDR3 consists of 16 residues. With V trimmed by 0 bases and J by 4 bases, 1 base remained unmatched. CDR3 in amino acids: CASSPPTSGGYNEQFF. The DNA for the CDR3 is TGTGCCAGCTCACCACCGACTAGCGGGGGATACAATGAGCAGTTCTTC. Drawing the rest from reference TRBV18 and TRBJ2-1, the complete variable domain is NAGVMQNPRHLVRRRGQEARLRCSPMKGHSHVYWYRQLPEEGLKFMVYLQKENIIDESGMPKERFSAEFPKEGPSILRIQQVVRGDSAAYFCASSPPTSGGYNEQFFGPGTRLTVL.

This sequence joins TRBV11-2 and TRBJ2-1; 7 bases fit TRBD2. Germline CDR1 SGHAT, CDR2 FQNNGV. Germline trimming cut 3 bases from V and 2 bases from J; bases unmatched to any gene: 7. The CDR3 sequence is 16 residues long. For the CDR3, the DNA is TGTGCCAGCAGCTTGTTATTAGCGGGTACCTACAATGAGCAGTTCTTC. It yields the protein CASSLLLAGTYNEQFF.

This sequence joins TRBV18 and TRBJ2-2; 8 bases match TRBD1. The V segment lost 8 bases and the J segment 6 bases; nucleotides outside the gene matches: 8. Germline V CDR1 and CDR2: KGHSH, LQKENI. This CDR3 comprises 14 residues. The CDR3 DNA follows: TGTGCCAGCCTCCGACAGGGGAAGGCCGGGGAGCTGTTTTTT. Translation gives CASLRQGKAGELFF. Combining the CDR3 with reference TRBV18 and TRBJ2-2 gives the whole variable domain NAGVMQNPRHLVRRRGQEARLRCSPMKGHSHVYWYRQLPEEGLKFMVYLQKENIIDESGMPKERFSAEFPKEGPSILRIQQVVRGDSAAYFCASLRQGKAGELFFGEGSRLTVL.

V and J are TRBV10-1 and TRBJ1-5; maybe TRBD1 (6 bases). Germline CDR1 WNHNN, CDR2 SYGVQD (reference sequence). Trimming cost V 3 bases and J 4 bases, with 10 bases left between them. The CDR3 runs to 14 residues. CDR3: CASSERDTNQPQHF. The CDR3 region has the DNA TGCGCCAGCAGTGAACGGGACACAAATCAGCCCCAGCATTTT.

This clone showed up just a few times. The chain couples TRBV5-1 to TRBJ2-7, with 12 nucleotides matching TRBD1. Germline V CDR1 and CDR2: SGHRS, YFSETQ. The CDR3 runs to 18 residues. J gave up 3 bases and V 4 bases, and 14 bases lay outside the gene matches. In DNA form, the CDR3 reads TGCGCCAGCAGCCACCCGGGACAGGGGGCCCACCCGGTCTACGAGCAGTACGTC. Amino acids: CASSHPGQGAHPVYEQYV.

The chain employs TRBV2 and TRBJ2-5; D remains ambiguous. Germline V gene lookup returns CDR1 SNHLY and CDR2 FYNNEI. The ends were cut back, 4 bases at V and 2 bases at J, with 5 bases in the middle. The CDR3 has 12 amino acids. The DNA for the CDR3 is TGTGCCAGCAGTGTGCGACAAGAGACCCAGTACTTC. Its translation is CASSVRQETQYF.

CDR3 protein: CASSRGQTNTEAFF. The CDR3 DNA is TGTGCCAGCTCTAGGGGACAGACGAACACTGAAGCTTTCTTT. The gene calls are TRBV18 and TRBJ1-1; 7 nucleotides agree with TRBD1. V lost 6 bases to trimming and J lost 1 base; unmatched junction nucleotides: 5. Germline CDR1 is KGHSH and CDR2 is LQKENI. The CDR3 runs 14 residues.

This rearrangement joins TRBV6-5 to TRBJ2-7; the match to TRBD1 covers 11 bases. V dropped 7 bases and J dropped 7; count of bases not matched to a gene: 6. The CDR3 covers 13 residues. Germline V CDR1 and CDR2: MNHEY, SVGAGI. The CDR3 protein is CASTRTGGREQYF. The CDR3 coding sequence is TGTGCCAGCACAAGGACAGGGGGCCGGGAGCAGTACTTC.

This clone was observed a few times. The chain is built from TRBV7-8 and TRBJ1-5; tentative D call: TRBD1 (6 bases). V lost 5 bases, J lost 3 bases, and 8 bases lay in between. Looked up from germline, CDR1 is SGHVS and CDR2 is FQNEAQ. The CDR3 contains 13 residues. CDR3 loop: CASSRTANQPQHF. CDR3 bases: TGTGCCAGCAGCCGGACAGCCAATCAGCCCCAGCATTTT.

This chain uses TRBV12-5 with TRBJ2-5; unclear D gene. The V end lost 1 base, the J end lost 5 bases, and 11 bases lay between the germline ends. This CDR3 comprises 14 residues. From germline, CDR1 is LGHNT and CDR2 FRNRAP. The DNA for the CDR3 is TGTGCTAGTGGTTTGGGAACCTCAGTGGAGACCCAGTACTTC. Residues: CASGLGTSVETQYF.

In the case of this clone: The sample holds other DNA sequences that translate to the same CDR3. The chain carries TRBV18 and TRBJ1-2, with D uncertain. V shed 2 bases and J shed 4 bases, with 8 bases lying between them. CDR3 size: 13 residues. Germline CDR1 KGHSH, CDR2 LQKENI. The CDR3 DNA reads as TGTGCCAGCTCACCAACGGGAGGCTATGGCTACACCTTC. This encodes CASSPTGGYGYTF. Full variable domain (outside the CDR3, taken from reference TRBV18 and TRBJ1-2): NAGVMQNPRHLVRRRGQEARLRCSPMKGHSHVYWYRQLPEEGLKFMVYLQKENIIDESGMPKERFSAEFPKEGPSILRIQQVVRGDSAAYFCASSPTGGYGYTFGSGTRLTVV.

This clone has more than one count but fewer than ten. J is TRBJ1-6 and V is TRBV5-1; D not resolved. The CDR3 extends over 16 amino acids. V was cut by 4 bases and J by 5 bases, with 16 bases left in between. The germline V gene has CDR1 SGHRS and CDR2 YFSETQ. CDR3 DNA: TGCGCCAGCAGCCCCAGCGTCGGGTACGATAATTCACCCCTCCACTTT. This encodes CASSPSVGYDNSPLHF.

The chain couples TRBV11-2 to TRBJ2-3; D is uncertain. Germline-derived CDR1 and CDR2 are SGHAT and FQNNGV. The germline V and J ends were trimmed by 5 bases and 2 bases, with 17 bases remaining between them. CDR3 size: 16 residues. The CDR3 is CASSPQGQQITDTQYF. In DNA form, the CDR3 reads TGTGCCAGCAGCCCCCAAGGCCAACAGATCACAGATACGCAGTATTTT. The whole variable domain, remainder taken from reference TRBV11-2 and TRBJ2-3, is EAGVAQSPRYKIIEKRQSVAFWCNPISGHATLYWYQQILGQGPKLLIQFQNNGVVDDSQLPKDRFSAERLKGVDSTLKIQPAKLEDSAVYLCASSPQGQQITDTQYFGPGTRLTVL.

Only a few counts were recorded for this clone. This chain connects TRBV27 to TRBJ1-3; a weak D match, TRBD1 (6 bases). The CDR3 runs 14 residues. The germline V gene has CDR1 MNHEY and CDR2 SMNVEV (reference sequence). V was clipped by 2 bases and J by 3 bases, with 8 bases between them. CDR3 nucleotide sequence: TGTGCCAGCAGTTTAGCAGGGGATGGAAACACCATATATTTT. The encoded protein is CASSLAGDGNTIYF.

The chain couples TRBV13 to TRBJ2-3; 8 positions match TRBD2. The length of the CDR3 is 16 residues. CDR1 is PRHDT and CDR2 is FYEKMQ in the germline V gene (reference sequence). V was clipped by 4 bases and J by 1 base; unmatched bases: 7. The CDR3: CASSYYLRGGTDTQYF. In nucleotides, the CDR3 is TGTGCCAGCAGCTACTACCTGCGGGGGGGCACAGATACGCAGTATTTT. Supplemented by reference TRBV13 and TRBJ2-3, the full variable domain reads AAGVIQSPRHLIKEKRETATLKCYPIPRHDTVYWYQQGPGQDPQFLISFYEKMQSDKGSIPDRFSAQQFSDYHSELNMSSLELGDSALYFCASSYYLRGGTDTQYFGPGTRLTVL.

V is TRBV19 and J is TRBJ1-1; no reliable D call. CDR3 length equals 11 residues. V was pared by 9 bases and J by 0 bases, with 5 bases between. Germline V CDR1 and CDR2: LNHDA, SQIVND (reference sequence). CDR3 region: CARDLNTEAFF. The DNA for the CDR3 is TGTGCCAGGGACTTGAACACTGAAGCTTTCTTT. The variable domain in full, with the rest retrieved from reference TRBV19 and TRBJ1-1, is DGGITQSPKYLFRKEGQNVTLSCEQNLNHDAMYWYRQDPGQGLRLIYYSQIVNDFQKGDIAEGYSVSREKKESFPLTVTSAQKNPTAFYLCARDLNTEAFFGQGTRLTVV.